The source of this T cell receptor (beta chain) is a study of shared clonotypes between healthy human individuals. V dropped 5 bases and J dropped 4 bases, with 9 bases sitting between them. CDR1 is SNHLY and CDR2 is FYNNEI in the germline V gene. This CDR3 has 13 residues. TCRdb's table, derived via immunoSEQ multiplex PCR, lists solely in-frame clones and lacks some. The table shows about 190,000 clones, with approximately 61% occurring only once. CD4+ cells were split into CD45RA+ naive and CD45RA-negative memory subsets. The rearrangement joins TRBV2 to TRBJ1-5; no reliable D call. The source of this sequence is a man younger than 45 in good health. Sample: memory CD4+ T cells sorted from blood. Subset described: CD45RA-negative fraction. The CDR3 DNA is TGTGCCAGCAGTCAGATGGGGAATCAGCCCCAGCATTTT. It yields the protein CASSQMGNQPQHF.